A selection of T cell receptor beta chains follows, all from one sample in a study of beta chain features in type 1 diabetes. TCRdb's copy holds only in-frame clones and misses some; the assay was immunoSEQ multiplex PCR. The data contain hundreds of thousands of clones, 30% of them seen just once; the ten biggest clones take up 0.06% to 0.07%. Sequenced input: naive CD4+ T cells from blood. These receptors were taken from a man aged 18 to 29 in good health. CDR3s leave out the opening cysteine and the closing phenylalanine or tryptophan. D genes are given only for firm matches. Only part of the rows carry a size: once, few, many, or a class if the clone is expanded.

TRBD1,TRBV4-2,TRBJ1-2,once,ASSRDVGQGPNYGYT
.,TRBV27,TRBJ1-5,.,ASSPPGRASNQPQH
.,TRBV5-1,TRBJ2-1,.,ASSLNYEQF
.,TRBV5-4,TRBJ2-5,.,ASSLPGPQETQY
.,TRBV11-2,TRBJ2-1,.,ASSFALGREGNEQF
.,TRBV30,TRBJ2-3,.,AWSPGRADTQY
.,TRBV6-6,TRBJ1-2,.,ASSPGQYLRGYT
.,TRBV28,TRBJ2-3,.,ASSPPGVPDTQY
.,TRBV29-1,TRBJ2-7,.,SVVTGWNYEQY
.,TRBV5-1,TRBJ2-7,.,ASSLESESYEQY
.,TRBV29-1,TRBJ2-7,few,SVVSLRDEQY
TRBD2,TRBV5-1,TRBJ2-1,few,ASSGIAGGREQF
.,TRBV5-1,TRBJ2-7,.,ASSIGWEIYEQY
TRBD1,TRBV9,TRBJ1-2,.,ASSVRDRGNYGYT
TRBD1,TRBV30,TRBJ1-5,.,AWDPDRGGQPQH
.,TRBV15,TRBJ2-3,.,ATSRTGTEGTQY
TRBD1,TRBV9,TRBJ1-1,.,ASSVTTGETEAF
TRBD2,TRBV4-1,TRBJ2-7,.,ASSPRTSAYSYEQY
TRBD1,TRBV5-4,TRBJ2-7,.,ASSPKDRVSEQY
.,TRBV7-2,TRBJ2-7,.,ASSRAPYEQY
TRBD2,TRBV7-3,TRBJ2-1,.,ASSTTSGTYNEQF
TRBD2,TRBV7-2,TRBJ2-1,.,ASGLGGTPPYNEQF
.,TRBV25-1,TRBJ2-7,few,ASSDWGYYEQY
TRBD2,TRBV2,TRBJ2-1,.,ASSEMGLAANNEQF
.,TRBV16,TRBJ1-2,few,ASSQFWTEDGYT
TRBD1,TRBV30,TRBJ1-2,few,AWRTGGYGYT
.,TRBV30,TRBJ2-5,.,AWQTDLQETQY
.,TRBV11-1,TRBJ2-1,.,ASTSWSEDEQF